This T cell receptor beta chain was identified in a study of control samples from healthy donors and cancer patients (dated by TCRdb to 2019 to 2021). In regard to this clone: No antigen is known for it. No quality values exist for individual bases; no much larger clone is one base distant. At the DNA level, this CDR3 is encoded by other sequences in the same sample as well.

CDR1 and CDR2 are read off the germline V gene (reference sequence) as LNHNV and YYDKDF. The CDR3 covers 13 residues, taking in both the cysteine and the phenylalanine. Only CDR3 DNA remains: 39 bases, in frame from the first base. Ends trimmed: V by 5 bases, J by 5 bases; bases unmatched to a gene: 4. The protocol used for the library was the immunoSEQ multiplex PCR assay. TCRdb provides this immuneACCESS table in a form limited to in-frame rearrangements. Some clones are lacking; in checked studies, under half of them reflect an unresolved V gene, and why the rest are absent is not known. The sample has 190,000 or so clones on record, about 93% of them singletons. Together, the top ten hold more than 1.2% of the sample.

The sequencing sample was made of blood. This TCR was sampled from a young man in good health. Recombination joined TRBV15 with TRBJ2-7; the central 9 bases match TRBD1. The CDR3 reads CATSRDRVHEQYF. The DNA sequence is TGTGCCACCAGCCGGGACAGGGTGCACGAGCAGTACTTC.